These 22 T cell receptor beta chains came from one sample sequenced in a study of shared clonotypes between healthy human individuals. Terminally differentiated effector memory CD45RA+ cells were excluded from the naive CD8 cells, which were CD45RO-negative and positively selected for CCR7. This table comes from immunoSEQ multiplex PCR, and its TCRdb copy is limited to in-frame clones, with some not included. The data contain about 2.2 million clones, 93% of them seen just once; the ten biggest clones take up more than 1.5%. Source material: naive CD8+ T cells from PBMCs. Receptors were obtained from a man younger than 35 in good health. Some clones in this sample may be carry-over from other donors' samples.

This clone was seen more than once but under ten times. The V and J genes are TRBV27 and TRBJ2-2; 7 nucleotides agree with TRBD2. Germline V gene sequence: CDR1 MNHEY, CDR2 SMNVEV (reference sequence). The CDR3 consists of 12 residues. V lost 10 bases and J lost 9; bases outside the gene matches: 8. The CDR3 region has the DNA TGTGCCACGAGGGGAGGGTACTGGGAGCTGTTTTTT. Encoded protein: CATRGGYWELFF.

The chain is built from TRBV5-1 and TRBJ2-5; tentatively, D is TRBD1 (5 bases). The J call may be wrong; the DNA end is better matched by TRBJ2-7. Germline CDR1 and CDR2: SGHRS and YFSETQ. The CDR3 totals 13 residues. The CDR3: CASSLAGKYEQYF. The CDR3 region has the DNA TGCGCCAGCAGCTTGGCAGGGAAGTACGAGCAGTACTTC.

The chain couples TRBV29-1 to TRBJ2-5; TRBD2 agrees at 12 bases. CDR1 and CDR2 (germline): SQVTM, ANQGSEA. Trimming cost V 7 bases and J 4 bases; bases outside gene matches: 4. The CDR3 sequence is 13 residues long. The chain's CDR3 is CSGLAGVPETQYF. Written as DNA, the CDR3 is TGCAGCGGACTAGCGGGAGTTCCAGAGACCCAGTACTTC.

J is TRBJ2-1 and V is TRBV9; D might be TRBD2 (5 bases). The V gene's germline CDR1 is SGDLS and CDR2 YYNGEE. This CDR3 comprises 16 residues. V shed 4 bases and J shed 0 bases, with 14 bases lying between them. The CDR3 nucleotides read TGTGCCAGCAGCACGCAGGACTTGAGCTCCTACAATGAGCAGTTCTTC. Its protein is CASSTQDLSSYNEQFF.

The V call is TRBV7-2, the J call TRBJ2-3; D gene uncertain. Trimming took 2 bases from V and 4 from J, leaving 4 bases between them. Germline CDR1 is SGHTA and CDR2 is FQGNSA. This CDR3 region has 12 residues. CDR3: CASSLSADTQYF. In nucleotides, the CDR3 is TGTGCCAGCAGCTTATCCGCAGATACGCAGTATTTT. Full variable domain (remainder filled in from reference TRBV7-2 and TRBJ2-3): GAGVSQSPSNKVTEKGKDVELRCDPISGHTALYWYRQSLGQGLEFLIYFQGNSAPDKSGLPSDRFSAERTGGSVSTLTIQRTQQEDSAVYLCASSLSADTQYFGPGTRLTVL.

The chain uses TRBV5-6 and TRBJ1-4; TRBD1 might be the D (6 bases). There are 12 residues in the CDR3. Trimming pared 4 bases from V and 10 bases from J, leaving 11 bases between. CDR1 is SGHDT and CDR2 is YYEEEE in the germline V gene. The CDR3 loop reads CASSQGPGKLFF. CDR3 DNA: TGTGCCAGCAGCCAGGGGCCCGGAAAACTGTTTTTT.

The gene calls are TRBV7-2 and TRBJ2-1; a weak D match, TRBD2 (6 bases). Trimming removed 3 bases from V and 3 bases from J, with 15 bases in between. CDR1 and CDR2 (germline): SGHTA, FQGNSA. The CDR3 has 16 amino acids. The CDR3 reads CASSFFSGALYNEQFF. CDR3 in DNA: TGTGCCAGCAGCTTTTTTAGCGGAGCCCTCTACAATGAGCAGTTCTTC.

This chain links TRBV5-8 with TRBJ2-1; 11 bases map to TRBD2. Trimming took 10 bases from V and 8 from J; bases not matched to a gene: 14. Germline values: CDR1 SGHTS, CDR2 YDEGEE. This CDR3 is 15 amino acids long. CDR3 sequence (DNA): TGTGCCCTTCAAATAGCGGGAGGGCCTAGCTATGAGCAGTTCTTC. Translated, it gives CALQIAGGPSYEQFF.

This rearrangement joins TRBV7-6 to TRBJ2-3; 10 bases are shared with TRBD1. The V and J ends lost 5 bases and 6 bases, in that order; junction bases with no gene match: 5. CDR3 length: 14 residues. From germline, CDR1 is SGHVS and CDR2 FNYEAQ. CDR3 loop: CASSAGQGVDTQYF. The CDR3 DNA reads TGTGCCAGCAGCGCAGGACAGGGGGTGGATACGCAGTATTTT.

The CDR3: CASSMTGSGYEQYF. In DNA, the CDR3 is TGTGCCAGCAGCATGACAGGGTCGGGCTACGAGCAGTACTTC. The rearrangement links TRBV27 to TRBJ2-7, with 7 bases that match TRBD1. Trimming removed 6 bases from V and 3 bases from J; junction bases left unmatched: 8. Germline V CDR1 and CDR2: MNHEY, SMNVEV (reference sequence). The CDR3 has 14 residues.

The chain has TRBV2 and TRBJ2-7, with TRBD2 matching 8 bases. V lost 4 bases and J lost 6; bases outside the gene matches: 8. Germline-derived CDR1 and CDR2 are SNHLY and FYNNEI. The CDR3 sequence is 14 residues long. CDR3 sequence: CASSGSIAGSEQYF. CDR3 nucleotides: TGTGCCAGCAGTGGATCAATAGCGGGAAGCGAGCAGTACTTC. Complete variable domain (other parts from reference TRBV2 and TRBJ2-7): EPEVTQTPSHQVTQMGQEVILRCVPISNHLYFYWYRQILGQKVEFLVSFYNNEISEKSEIFDDQFSVERPDGSNFTLKIRSTKLEDSAMYFCASSGSIAGSEQYFGPGTRLTVT.

CDR3 DNA sequence: TGTGCCAGCACCGGGACTCCCATTTTAATCGGGGAGCTGTTTTTT. Encoded protein: CASTGTPILIGELFF. The chain combines TRBV6-4 with TRBJ2-2; a possible D gene is TRBD2 (6 bases). V was trimmed by 7 bases and J by 7 bases, leaving 19 bases between them. The CDR3 sequence is 15 residues long. CDR1 MRHNA and CDR2 SNTAGT come from the germline V gene.

V gene TRBV25-1 combines with J gene TRBJ1-2; D is unresolved. CDR3 size: 12 residues. In germline, CDR1 is MGHDK, CDR2 SYGVNS. V shed 2 bases and J shed 8 bases, with 9 bases lying between them. This CDR3 is CASSEPGVGYTF. Here the CDR3 DNA reads TGTGCCAGCAGTGAACCCGGCGTAGGCTACACCTTC.

The chain has TRBV28 and TRBJ2-7, with D perhaps matching TRBD1 (8 bases). The germline V gene encodes CDR1 MDHEN and CDR2 SYDVKM. The CDR3 is made up of 15 amino acids. The V and J ends lost 5 bases and 4 bases respectively, with 18 bases between them. The CDR3 protein is CASSPRTGRVYEQYF. The CDR3, as DNA: TGTGCCAGCAGTCCCCGGACAGGGAGGGTGTACGAGCAGTACTTC.

The chain carries TRBV27 and TRBJ2-2; D is uncertain. Looked up from germline, CDR1 is MNHEY and CDR2 is SMNVEV (reference sequence). V lost 3 bases to trimming and J lost 7 bases, with 9 bases between them. This CDR3 region has 13 residues. The CDR3 bases are TGTGCCAGCAGTTTCTCACAGATCGGGGAGCTGTTTTTT. It encodes CASSFSQIGELFF.

Concerning this clone: The same CDR3 is also encoded by other DNA sequences in this sample. This chain uses TRBV27 with TRBJ1-5; TRBD1 might be the D (5 bases). Germline V gene data show CDR1 as MNHEY and CDR2 as SMNVEV (reference sequence). There are 14 residues in the CDR3. V lost 3 bases and J lost 1, with 7 bases in between. The CDR3: CASSFGGSNQPQHF. The CDR3 DNA reads as TGTGCCAGCAGTTTTGGGGGGAGCAATCAGCCCCAGCATTTT.

The rearrangement links TRBV6-1 to TRBJ2-7, with a tentative D call TRBD2 (5 bases). Trimming stripped 9 bases from V and 2 bases from J, with 14 bases between. This CDR3 has 13 residues. CDR1 is MNHNS and CDR2 is SASEGT in the germline V gene. CDR3 loop: CASSARVAYEQYF. Here the CDR3 DNA reads TGTGCCAGTAGCGCACGGGTGGCCTACGAGCAGTACTTC.

The rearrangement uses TRBV7-9 and TRBJ1-2; TRBD1 agrees at 12 bases. CDR3 length: 15 amino acids. The V segment lost 5 bases and the J segment 4 bases; nucleotides outside the gene matches: 5. CDR1 and CDR2 from the germline V gene are SEHNR and FQNEAQ (reference sequence). CDR3 loop: CASSPGTGGFYGYTF. For the CDR3, the DNA is TGTGCCAGCAGCCCCGGGACAGGGGGCTTCTATGGCTACACCTTC.

This sequence joins TRBV4-1 and TRBJ2-1, with a possible D match to TRBD2 (5 bases). Germline V gene data show CDR1 as MGHRA and CDR2 as YSYEKL. The V end was cut by 1 base, the J end by 2 bases, with 9 bases between. CDR3 length equals 15 residues. The CDR3 DNA is TGCGCCAGCAGCCAAGTTCGAGGGACCTACAATGAGCAGTTCTTC. Encoded protein: CASSQVRGTYNEQFF.

The V and J genes are TRBV10-3 and TRBJ1-1; D not certain. This CDR3 comprises 14 residues. Germline V gene lookup returns CDR1 ENHRY and CDR2 SYGVKD. V gave up 2 bases and J gave up 1 base, with 8 bases separating them. This CDR3 is CAISERAPNTEAFF. The DNA of the CDR3 is TGTGCCATCAGTGAGAGGGCTCCGAACACTGAAGCTTTCTTT.

The chain is built from TRBV27 and TRBJ1-3, with a weak D call TRBD1 (6 bases). Germline V gene data show CDR1 as MNHEY and CDR2 as SMNVEV (reference sequence). The CDR3 has 14 residues. V lost 2 bases and J lost 9, with 14 bases in between. Here the CDR3 DNA reads TGTGCCAGCAGTTTAGGGACACCTTCGAGCACCATATATTTT. Translating gives CASSLGTPSSTIYF.

The J gene is TRBJ2-5, the V gene TRBV6-5, with D possibly being TRBD1 (6 bases). Trimming cost V 2 bases and J 7 bases, with 14 bases left between them. Germline V gene lookup returns CDR1 MNHEY and CDR2 SVGAGI. The CDR3 is 14 amino acids. CDR3 DNA sequence: TGTGCCAGCAGTTACAAGGACAGCCACAGGACCCAGTACTTC. Translating it yields CASSYKDSHRTQYF.